This T cell receptor (beta chain) was sequenced for a study of blood T cell repertoires in COVID-19. Recruitment covered roughly 24 US areas and drew participants whose ages spanned about 18 to 90 years. V lost 3 bases and J lost 2; bases outside the gene matches: 3. CDR3 length equals 16 residues. Per germline, CDR1 SGDLS and CDR2 YYNGEE. The method was immunoSEQ multiplex PCR; TCRdb's version includes in-frame clones alone and lacks a portion of them. Of some 270,000 clones detected, roughly 85% appear once; the ten largest clones hold approximately 8.2%. The TCR comes from a woman between 45 and 65 years old with acute COVID-19. The chain carries TRBV9 and TRBJ2-3; 13 bases fit TRBD2. Sequencing was performed on PBMCs or T cells enriched from blood (not recorded which). The CDR3 nucleotides read TGTGCCAGCAGCGCACTAGCGGGGGGGAACACAGATACGCAGTATTTT. It codes for CASSALAGGNTDTQYF.